This T cell receptor beta chain was documented in a study of identical twins (TCRdb year 2016). General notes on the study: The study deep-sequenced TCR alpha and beta repertoires from monozygotic twins, unrelated adults of various ages and cord blood to test whether fetal clonotypes persist. To rule out contamination, the twin experiments were replicated at different times with different library preparation protocols.

On the study overall, not on this receptor specifically: In beta out-of-frame sequences, excess twin sharing was weaker, because having fewer shared sequences lowered the signal-to-noise ratio. Invariant T cells such as MAIT and iNKT could partly confound zero-insertion analyses, although diverse VJ usage argued against such confounding for most clonotypes. Because the same donors could not be followed over many years, conclusions were based on cross-sectional statistical analysis. Compared with coincidental sharing between unrelated individuals, out-of-frame TCR alpha sequences shared between twins had an excess of sequences with low generation probability. In monozygotic twins, recombination models systematically underestimated out-of-frame TCR alpha sharing, but the models matched the sharing seen between unrelated individuals. Fewer insertions were carried by abundant cord blood beta clonotypes; a weaker similar trend was observed in young adult naive repertoires, while no such trend was observed in memory repertoires.

This clonotype showed up just a few times. Its recognized antigen is unknown. No quality values exist for individual bases; no much larger clone is one base distant. Only healthy Caucasian donors were included. The twin cohort consisted of three pairs of female monozygotic twins, all aged roughly 18 to 29 years. Positive isolation kits from Invitrogen were used to isolate CD4+ and CD8+ T cell populations. Library preparation used 5' RACE. The instrument given in TCRdb is Illumina HiSeq 2000. Template switching added a universal primer binding site, and the final cDNA carried a unique molecular identifier that allowed TCR cDNA molecules to be counted accurately. Specific primers in the conserved constant-segment region were used to synthesize first-strand cDNA for TCR alpha and beta chains. To control for contamination, every cDNA library carried two barcodes: a SMART-Mk sample barcode plus Illumina barcodes. TruSeq adapter sequences, together with Illumina sample barcodes, were added in two successive PCR steps. Sequencing of the TCR alpha and beta cDNA libraries was done on the Illumina HiSeq platform using custom primers. Turning to the authors' computational methods: Unique molecular identifiers were extracted from raw reads with MiGEC, and CDR3 positions were determined with MiXCR. For each individual, recombination models were inferred using an EM algorithm with the repgenHMM and IGoR tools. The analysis of shared clonotypes was done with the tcR package in R, with sharing normalized by the product of cloneset sizes. To study raw recombination without the effects of thymic and clonal selection, out-of-frame nonproductive sequences were analyzed. The public reads were reanalyzed by TCRdb: fastp trimming at Q25, MiXCR alignment, in-frame beta chains only. Entries are consolidated by CDR3 protein sequence, retaining the most common genes and DNA. The V and J calls reflect TCRdb's pipeline rather than the authors' work. This sample lists about 470,000 distinct CDR3 sequences; 20% to 25% were detected once. Clones ranked in the top ten supply around 3% of the sample.

Germline trimming amounts to 5 bases on V and 3 bases on J, with 6 as the count of junction bases outside the gene matches. There are 15 amino acids in the CDR3, from cysteine to phenylalanine inclusive. Solely the CDR3 DNA is kept, with 45 bases framed from the first base. CDR1 and CDR2 were assigned from the germline V gene as MRHNA and SNTAGT. These data were also reused for a study on T cells expressing NK-cell markers. The second paper states: In sorted CD3+CD56+NKG2C+, CD3+CD56+NKG2C- and CD3+CD56-NKG2C+ T-cell subsets from 7 or 8 donors, TCR beta-chain repertoires were profiled. Most of the eight sequenced donors were HCMV-seropositive and one was HCMV-seronegative. To restrict sorting to alphabetaTCR-expressing T cells, an anti-gammadeltaTCR antibody was added in several experiments. In over five donors, the dominant CD3+CD56+NKG2C+ clonotypes were among the top 10 CD8+ clonotypes and accounted for about 1.0-8% of CD8+ T cells. Those dominant clonotypes were again the most abundant among CD3+CD56-NKG2C+ cells in a handful of donors, at about 28.3-65%. Whether the expanded NKG2C-expressing T cell clones were specific for HCMV antigens was left unclear. The study sequenced eight donors, all healthy volunteers chosen at random: three men and five women. A commercial ELISA kit detecting HCMV-specific IgG in serum was used to determine HCMV serostatus. MIGEC was used to demultiplex reads and group reads by UMI, and MiTCR was used to assemble and quantify clonotypes. To exclude erroneous sequences, only TCR cDNA sequences supported by at least two reads were retained. The tcR package was used for downstream repertoire analysis, and clonotypes were matched between fractions using CDR3 nucleotide sequence together with V segment. VDJmatch was used to annotate antigen specificity against VDJdb, with one amino acid substitution in CDR3 allowed.

The chain is encoded by TRBV6-4 joined to TRBJ1-5, with 8 junctional bases fitting TRBD1. The sequence was collected from a woman aged 18-35 years in good health. Sequencing was performed on CD4+ T cells sorted from blood. The CDR3 region reads CASSIEQGVNQPQHF. The nucleotides read TGTGCCAGCAGTATCGAACAGGGGGTCAATCAGCCCCAGCATTTT.